The next 5 T cell receptor beta chains were all read from a single sample in a study of blood T cell repertoires in COVID-19. Clones were sequenced by immunoSEQ multiplex PCR, and TCRdb holds only the in-frame ones, with some missing. The sample lists a few hundred thousand clones; roughly 85% were seen once. The specimen was peripheral blood. These receptors all stem from a man aged 50 or older with active or convalescent COVID-19.

This chain uses TRBV7-9 with TRBJ2-7; possibly TRBD1 for D (6 bases). Germline CDR1 SEHNR, CDR2 FQNEAQ (reference sequence). The CDR3 loop spans 14 amino acids. The V gene lost 4 bases and the J gene lost 3 bases, with 13 bases spanning the gap. The CDR3 DNA is TGTGCCAGCAGCTCCCCGGACAGTTACTACGAGCAGTACTTC. This encodes CASSSPDSYYEQYF.

The V gene is TRBV19, the J gene TRBJ1-1; 11 bases map to TRBD1. The V gene's germline CDR1 is LNHDA and CDR2 SQIVND (reference sequence). CDR3 length equals 16 residues. The ends lost 7 bases at V and 5 bases at J; junction bases unmatched: 12. DNA of the CDR3: TGTGCCAGTACCCCCTATAGGACAGGGGGCACGACTGAAGCTTTCTTT. Its translation is CASTPYRTGGTTEAFF.

The genes are TRBV18 and TRBJ1-2, with D maybe TRBD1 (6 bases). The V end lost 2 bases, the J end lost 8 bases, and 15 bases lay between the germline ends. Germline CDR1 is KGHSH and CDR2 is LQKENI. The CDR3 contains 14 residues. The CDR3 reads CASSPTSSDRGYTF. DNA of the CDR3: TGTGCCAGCTCACCAACCAGTTCCGACAGGGGCTACACCTTC.

V gene TRBV12-3 or TRBV12-4 combines with J gene TRBJ1-5; D gene uncertain. The CDR3 extends over 13 amino acids. The V and J ends lost 2 bases and 6 bases respectively, with 8 bases between them. In DNA, the CDR3 is TGTGCCAGCAGTTTACAGGTTTCTCAGCCCCAGCATTTT. Its translation: CASSLQVSQPQHF.

The rearrangement uses TRBV11-2 and TRBJ2-5; D is perhaps TRBD2 (5 bases). V dropped 0 bases and J dropped 7 bases, with 15 bases sitting between them. The CDR3 spans 15 residues. Germline values: CDR1 SGHAT, CDR2 FQNNGV. CDR3 sequence (DNA): TGTGCCAGCAGCTTAGACTCACTCCCGGCGGGGACCCAGTACTTC. Its protein product is CASSLDSLPAGTQYF.